These 23 T cell receptor beta chains were sequenced from one sample in a study of T cell repertoires in cytomegalovirus infection. TCRdb independently ran MiXCR on the reads; one entry per CDR3 protein. The sample includes under 800,000 distinct CDR3 sequences, 24% of them seen just once. The sequenced sample consisted of CD8+ T cells from PBMCs. These receptors all come from a human donor in good health (CMV status not recorded). Some clones in this sample may be carry-over from other donors' samples.

This clonotype was found a few times. The chain recombines TRBV20-1 with TRBJ1-5; D perhaps matches TRBD1 (5 bases). The V gene's germline CDR1 is DFQATT and CDR2 SNEGSKA (reference sequence). The germline V and J ends were trimmed by 5 bases and 5 bases, with 19 bases remaining between them. CDR3 length: 15 amino acids. CDR3 sequence reads: CSASLSRRGDQPQHF. CDR3 in DNA: TGCAGTGCTTCCCTCTCCCGGAGAGGGGATCAGCCCCAGCATTTT.

In this sample, this clonotype turned up a few times. The chain links TRBV4-1 to TRBJ2-3; TRBD1 matches 9 bases. The CDR3 spans 16 residues. CDR1 is MGHRA, CDR2 YSYEKL, per germline. Trimming took 3 bases from V and 0 from J; bases not matched to a gene: 4. CDR3 sequence: CASSHDGTGSTDTQYF. CDR3 DNA sequence: TGCGCCAGCAGCCATGACGGGACAGGGAGCACAGATACGCAGTATTTT.

The V gene is TRBV6-2 or TRBV6-3, the J gene TRBJ2-2; D perhaps matches TRBD2 (6 bases). Germline-derived CDR1 and CDR2 are MNHEY and SVGEGT. V gave up 4 bases and J gave up 1 base, with 16 bases separating them. The CDR3 totals 17 residues. This chain's CDR3 is CASSSFTDYLNTGELFF. The CDR3 nucleotides are TGTGCCAGCAGTTCTTTCACGGACTACCTGAACACCGGGGAGCTGTTTTTT.

This clonotype was recorded at least ten times. The genes are TRBV7-9 and TRBJ2-1, with D maybe TRBD1 (6 bases). Germline CDR1 and CDR2: SEHNR and FQNEAQ (reference sequence). V dropped 5 bases and J dropped 2 bases, with 13 bases sitting between them. The CDR3 has 15 residues. CDR3 DNA sequence: TGTGCCAGCAGCCTCACAGGGAACCCCTACAATGAGCAGTTCTTC. It encodes CASSLTGNPYNEQFF. Full variable domain (remainder filled in from reference TRBV7-9 and TRBJ2-1): DTGVSQNPRHKITKRGQNVTFRCDPISEHNRLYWYRQTLGQGPEFLTYFQNEAQLEKSRLLSDRFSAERPKGSFSTLEIQRTEQGDSAMYLCASSLTGNPYNEQFFGPGTRLTVL.

This clonotype was seen at least ten times. V is TRBV7-6 and J is TRBJ1-6, with D perhaps TRBD1 (6 bases). Germline-derived CDR1 and CDR2 are SGHVS and FNYEAQ. V was shortened by 4 bases and J by 9 bases, with 16 bases between the two germline ends. The CDR3 contains 15 residues. The CDR3 sequence: CASSSEPGASSPLHF. Here the CDR3 DNA reads TGTGCCAGCAGCTCGGAACCGGGGGCTAGTTCACCCCTCCACTTT. The variable domain in full, completed from reference TRBV7-6 and TRBJ1-6, reads GAGVSQSPRYKVTKRGQDVALRCDPISGHVSLYWYRQALGQGPEFLTYFNYEAQQDKSGLPNDRFSAERPEGSISTLTIQRTEQRDSAMYRCASSSEPGASSPLHFGNGTRLTVT.

In this sample, this clonotype turned up a few times. This sequence joins TRBV4-1 and TRBJ2-5; D might be TRBD2 (6 bases). The CDR3 covers 14 residues. The V gene's germline CDR1 is MGHRA and CDR2 YSYEKL. V dropped 4 bases and J dropped 4 bases, with 13 bases sitting between them. CDR3 DNA: TGCGCCAGCAGCCGGACCATGGGGGGAGAGACCCAGTACTTC. Its protein product is CASSRTMGGETQYF.

This clonotype was detected many times. This rearrangement joins TRBV7-6 to TRBJ2-6, with TRBD1 identical over 7 bases. V lost 2 bases, J lost 0 bases, and 13 bases stayed unmatched. Germline V gene sequence: CDR1 SGHVS, CDR2 FNYEAQ. The CDR3 contains 20 residues. This CDR3 reads CASSLIRGQATSSGANVLTF. The CDR3, as DNA: TGTGCCAGCAGCTTAATTCGTGGACAGGCCACCAGCTCTGGGGCCAACGTCCTGACTTTC.

This clonotype was detected a few times. The rearrangement uses TRBV7-9 and TRBJ2-2, with 7 bases identical to TRBD1. There are 17 residues in the CDR3. The V segment lost 7 bases and the J segment 0 bases; nucleotides outside the gene matches: 11. Germline CDR1 and CDR2: SEHNR and FQNEAQ (reference sequence). CDR3 residues: CASTVRDRPSNTGELFF. The CDR3 DNA reads as TGTGCCAGCACCGTGAGGGACAGACCTTCGAACACCGGGGAGCTGTTTTTT.

This clonotype came up a few times. Here the CDR3 DNA reads TGTGCCAGCAGTTGGACAGCCACAATGAGAACTGAAGCTTTCTTT. It is translated as CASSWTATMRTEAFF. The J gene is TRBJ1-1, the V gene TRBV27, with a weak D call TRBD1 (6 bases). The CDR3 is 15 amino acids. The V end lost 4 bases, the J end lost 5 bases, and 17 bases lay between the germline ends. Germline V CDR1 and CDR2: MNHEY, SMNVEV (reference sequence).

This clonotype has only a few counts. The chain couples TRBV6-1 to TRBJ2-1; unclear D gene. This CDR3 region has 14 residues. V shed 2 bases and J shed 5 bases, with 10 bases lying between them. Germline CDR1 reads MNHNS; CDR2 reads SASEGT. The CDR3 bases are TGTGCCAGCAGTGAATCGGTTAGACACAATGAGCAGTTCTTC. Protein: CASSESVRHNEQFF.

This chain uses TRBV7-9 with TRBJ2-5; either TRBD1 or TRBD2 may supply D (6 bases each). V shed 5 bases and J shed 3 bases, with 16 bases lying between them. CDR1 and CDR2 (germline): SEHNR, FQNEAQ (reference sequence). This CDR3 has 15 residues. The CDR3 is CASSKLSGAEETQYF. The DNA for the CDR3 is TGTGCCAGCAGCAAATTATCGGGGGCTGAAGAGACCCAGTACTTC.

This clonotype was recorded at least ten times. The chain carries TRBV7-6 and TRBJ2-1; 7 bases align to TRBD1. This CDR3 has 17 residues. From germline, CDR1 is SGHVS and CDR2 FNYEAQ. The trim removed 5 bases at V and 3 bases at J, leaving 13 bases unmatched. CDR3 loop: CASSLLRQGRDYNEQFF. The CDR3 nucleotides are TGTGCCAGCAGCCTACTCCGACAGGGTAGGGACTACAATGAGCAGTTCTTC.

On this clonotype itself: Mismatch with germline at one junction end may stem from a read error. The V call is TRBV7-9, the J call TRBJ1-5, with D tentatively TRBD1 (5 bases). Germline V gene lookup returns CDR1 SEHNR and CDR2 FQNEAQ (reference sequence). The CDR3 runs 14 residues. This CDR3 is CTSSTRDGNQPQHF. The CDR3 DNA is TGTACCAGCAGCACACGGGACGGCAATCAGCCCCAGCATTTT. The full variable domain, with the rest looked up from reference TRBV7-9 and TRBJ1-5, is DTGVSQNPRHKITKRGQNVTFRCDPISEHNRLYWYRQTLGQGPEFLTYFQNEAQLEKSRLLSDRFSAERPKGSFSTLEIQRTEQGDSAMYLCTSSTRDGNQPQHFGDGTRLSIL.

V and J are TRBV5-1 and TRBJ1-2; no clear D gene. The V and J ends lost 0 bases and 2 bases respectively, with 17 bases between them. CDR3 length: 17 amino acids. Germline lookup yields CDR1 SGHRS and CDR2 YFSETQ. CDR3 sequence reads: CASSLAPASGLNYGYTF. In nucleotides, the CDR3 is TGCGCCAGCAGCTTGGCACCCGCAAGTGGTCTCAACTATGGCTACACCTTC. Based on the CDR3 plus reference TRBV5-1 and TRBJ1-2, the full variable domain is KAGVTQTPRYLIKTRGQQVTLSCSPISGHRSVSWYQQTPGQGLQFLFEYFSETQRNKGNFPGRFSGRQFSNSRSEMNVSTLELGDSALYLCASSLAPASGLNYGYTFGSGTRLTVV.

In its sample, this clonotype was seen a few times. The V gene is TRBV27, the J gene TRBJ1-1; a weak D match, TRBD1 (5 bases). The CDR3 length is 14 residues. Germline values: CDR1 MNHEY, CDR2 SMNVEV (reference sequence). Trimming took off 7 bases at V and 0 bases at J, with 12 bases between the two ends. CDR3 nucleotide sequence: TGTGCCAGCAACCCGGGACGATTGAACACTGAAGCTTTCTTT. Protein product: CASNPGRLNTEAFF.

This clonotype was seen only a few times. CDR3 nucleotides: TGTGCCAGCAGCTTAGCGGGACAGGGCAATTCACCCCTCCACTTT. As protein: CASSLAGQGNSPLHF. The genes are TRBV7-9 and TRBJ1-6; 9 nucleotides match TRBD1. The germline gives CDR1 SEHNR, CDR2 FQNEAQ (reference sequence). CDR3 length: 15 residues. The junction had 1 base not matched to a gene; V was cut back by 0 bases and J by 7 bases.

In its sample, this clonotype was seen once. A much larger clone lies a single base off, so this may be a read error. The J gene is TRBJ1-2, the V gene TRBV7-9, with D possibly TRBD1 on 6 matching bases. The CDR3 extends over 15 amino acids. Germline-derived CDR1 and CDR2 are SEHNR and FQNEAQ (reference sequence). CDR3 in DNA: TGTGTCAGCACCGCGAGTGGGGGGGCGAACTATGGCTACACCTTC. This translates into CVSTASGGANYGYTF.

V usage is TRBV7-8 and J usage is TRBJ2-4; maybe TRBD1 (5 bases). CDR3 length: 15 amino acids. Trimming stripped 1 base from V and 2 bases from J, with 9 bases between. Germline-derived CDR1 and CDR2 are SGHVS and FQNEAQ. CDR3 in DNA: TGTGCCAGCAGCTTAGACAGGAACTCCAAAAACATTCAGTACTTC. This encodes CASSLDRNSKNIQYF.

The chain combines TRBV20-1 with TRBJ2-2; D is perhaps TRBD1 (6 bases). V lost 6 bases and J 1 base, leaving 9 bases between the germline ends. Germline-derived CDR1 and CDR2 are DFQATT and SNEGSKA (reference sequence). The CDR3 has 13 residues. The CDR3 loop is CSAVQGNTGELFF. For the CDR3, the DNA is TGCAGTGCCGTACAGGGGAACACCGGGGAGCTGTTTTTT.

Concerning this clonotype itself: The junction departs from germline at one end; a sequencing error may be responsible. The V gene is TRBV29-1, the J gene TRBJ2-1; D ambiguous. The CDR3 is made up of 15 amino acids. Germline assignment: CDR1 SQVTM and CDR2 ANQGSEA. For the CDR3, the DNA is TGCAGCGTTGAAGAAGGGTTATACTCCTACGATGAGCAGTTCTTC. This codes for CSVEEGLYSYDEQFF.

Many counts were recorded for this clonotype. This chain connects TRBV7-2 to TRBJ1-1; 7 bases are a match to TRBD1. CDR1 and CDR2 (germline): SGHTA, FQGNSA. CDR3 length equals 15 residues. The ends lost 0 bases at V and 5 bases at J; junction bases unmatched: 6. DNA of the CDR3: TGTGCCAGCAGCTTAGCAGGGGGCTGGGAGACTGAAGCTTTCTTT. This sequence encodes CASSLAGGWETEAFF.

In its sample, this clonotype was seen many times. This chain joins TRBV6-2 or TRBV6-3 and TRBJ2-7, with 9 positions matching TRBD2. V trimming: 4 bases; J trimming: 5 bases; junction bases outside the gene matches: 9. The CDR3 length is 15 residues. Germline CDR1 MNHEY, CDR2 SVGEGT. As DNA, the CDR3 is TGTGCCAGCAGTTCAGCCCCAGCGGGGGGTGACGAGCAGTACGTC. Its protein is CASSSAPAGGDEQYV.

This clonotype was seen a few times. This sequence joins TRBV5-4 and TRBJ2-2, with 8 bases aligning to TRBD1. CDR3 length: 17 residues. Germline CDR1 SGHNT, CDR2 YYREEE (reference sequence). V lost 5 bases, J lost 5 bases, and 14 bases stayed unmatched. Here the CDR3 DNA reads TGTGCCAGCAGGGAGGGGACAGGAAGACCGCGGACCGGGGAGCTGTTTTTT. This translates into CASREGTGRPRTGELFF.